This TCR beta chain originates from a study of PD-L1 blockade in urothelial cancer. On the study more broadly: Investigators checked blood 3 weeks (second dose) and 6 weeks after treatment start.

Assay used: immunoSEQ multiplex PCR; TCRdb lists only in-frame clones, some missing. Of tens of thousands of clones listed, roughly 76% are singletons. CDR3 size: 13 residues. The junction had 0 bases not matched to a gene; V was cut back by 3 bases and J by 7 bases. The germline V gene has CDR1 SEHNR and CDR2 FQNEAQ (reference sequence). Patients had urothelial carcinoma that was locally advanced or metastatic. This TCR came from a man aged 45 to 65 with urothelial cancer. The material was PBMCs, obtained around atezolizumab (anti-PD-L1) treatment. The rearrangement links TRBV7-9 to TRBJ2-1; 10 bases agree with TRBD1. The CDR3 loop is CASSLGQGNEQFF. The CDR3 nucleotides are TGTGCCAGCAGCTTGGGACAGGGGAATGAGCAGTTCTTC.